These 14 T cell receptor beta chains originate from one sample sequenced in a study of chemoradiotherapy in HPV16-positive cancers. The assay was immunoSEQ multiplex PCR, and TCRdb's table has in-frame clones only and misses some. The sample lists about 650 clones, 75% to 85% occurring once. The source was tumor tissue, collected from a patient who underwent chemoradiotherapy. These TCRs come from a human donor with HPV-associated anogenital cancer.

This chain joins TRBV30 and TRBJ2-3; TRBD2 matches at 7 bases. CDR1 GTSNPN and CDR2 SVGIG come from the germline V gene (reference sequence). Trimming cost V 3 bases and J 3 bases; bases outside gene matches: 3. The CDR3 loop spans 13 amino acids. The DNA of the CDR3 is TGTGCCTGGAGGGGGGGGTGGACAGATACGCAGTATTTT. Encoded protein: CAWRGGWTDTQYF.

The V call is TRBV6-6, the J call TRBJ2-2, with D possibly matching TRBD1 (5 bases). The CDR3 has 15 amino acids. CDR1 and CDR2 from the germline V gene are MNHNY and SVGAGI (reference sequence). V gave up 5 bases and J gave up 7 bases, with 17 bases separating them. The CDR3 reads CASSVSPGHFGELFF. The CDR3 DNA reads TGTGCCAGCAGTGTGTCCCCTGGACATTTCGGGGAGCTGTTTTTT.

This chain links TRBV18 with TRBJ2-7, with D perhaps being TRBD1 or TRBD2 (5 bases each). The CDR3 covers 14 residues. CDR1 KGHSH and CDR2 LQKENI come from the germline V gene. V gave up 9 bases and J gave up 2 bases, with 17 bases separating them. DNA of the CDR3: TGTGCCAGTGAACCGGGGACGGGGACCTACGAGCAGTACTTC. This encodes CASEPGTGTYEQYF.

Note on this clone: The same CDR3 is also encoded by other DNA sequences in this sample. The chain carries TRBV19 and TRBJ2-7; D might be TRBD1 (6 bases). The CDR3 length is 14 residues. From germline, CDR1 is LNHDA and CDR2 SQIVND (reference sequence). V was shortened by 1 base and J by 4 bases, with 11 bases between the two germline ends. This CDR3 is CASSIGARGYEQYF. As DNA, the CDR3 is TGTGCCAGTAGTATAGGAGCCAGGGGTTACGAGCAGTACTTC.

This chain joins TRBV7-2 and TRBJ2-5; the D is unclear. There are 14 residues in the CDR3. Germline CDR1 is SGHTA and CDR2 is FQGNSA. V gave up 6 bases and J gave up 0 bases, with 11 bases separating them. The CDR3 bases are TGTGCCAGCAGTCTCAGGAGAAACCAAGAGACCCAGTACTTC. Amino acid sequence: CASSLRRNQETQYF.

The rearrangement links TRBV2 to TRBJ1-1; TRBD1 agrees at 8 bases. After removal of 2 bases from V and 7 bases from J, the junction contained 3 bases not matched to a gene. Germline V gene lookup returns CDR1 SNHLY and CDR2 FYNNEI. The CDR3 totals 13 residues. CDR3 residues: CASSENTGGEAFF. Here the CDR3 DNA reads TGTGCCAGCAGTGAAAATACAGGGGGTGAAGCTTTCTTT.

CDR3: CASRHGQYLTDTQYF. CDR3 nucleotides: TGTGCCAGCAGACACGGACAGTATCTCACAGATACGCAGTATTTT. This chain joins TRBV5-8 and TRBJ2-3; the D gene is possibly TRBD1 (6 bases). Germline V CDR1 and CDR2: SGHTS, YDEGEE. The CDR3 is 15 residues long. Trimming pared 5 bases from V and 2 bases from J, leaving 15 bases between. Full variable domain (missing parts from reference TRBV5-8 and TRBJ2-3): EAGVTQSPTHLIKTRGQQATLRCSPISGHTSVYWYQQALGLGLQFLLWYDEGEERNRGNFPPRFSGRQFPNYSSELNVNALELEDSALYLCASRHGQYLTDTQYFGPGTRLTVL.

This rearrangement joins TRBV7-6 to TRBJ1-3, with D perhaps matching TRBD1 (5 bases). Looked up from germline, CDR1 is SGHVS and CDR2 is FNYEAQ. V shed 1 base and J shed 2 bases, with 9 bases lying between them. The CDR3 runs to 15 residues. This CDR3 reads CASSLVQGAGNTIYF. The CDR3 nucleotides read TGTGCCAGCAGCTTAGTGCAGGGAGCTGGAAACACCATATATTTT.

The rearrangement links TRBV4-1 to TRBJ1-1, with no clear D. Germline V gene data show CDR1 as MGHRA and CDR2 as YSYEKL. V lost 4 bases to trimming and J lost 1 base, with 10 bases between them. CDR3 size: 14 residues. CDR3 sequence (DNA): TGCGCCAGCAGCCTGGATGCCGGGAACACTGAAGCTTTCTTT. Translation: CASSLDAGNTEAFF.

The V gene is TRBV2, the J gene TRBJ1-5, with a possible D match to TRBD1 (5 bases). The CDR3 sequence is 15 residues long. The germline V gene encodes CDR1 SNHLY and CDR2 FYNNEI. Trimming cost V 6 bases and J 4 bases, with 16 bases left between them. CDR3 residues: CASRQTGSGNQPQHF. CDR3 coding DNA: TGTGCCAGCAGACAAACCGGGTCAGGGAATCAGCCCCAGCATTTT.

The V gene is TRBV2, the J gene TRBJ1-6, with D unclear. V was shortened by 3 bases and J by 6 bases, with 3 bases between the two germline ends. The germline V gene has CDR1 SNHLY and CDR2 FYNNEI. This CDR3 has 12 residues. CDR3 residues: CASSDTNSPLHF. The CDR3 region has the DNA TGTGCCAGCAGTGATACTAATTCACCCCTCCACTTT.

V and J are TRBV5-1 and TRBJ2-7; TRBD1 matches at 8 bases. V was clipped by 3 bases and J by 3 bases; unmatched bases: 8. This CDR3 spans 15 amino acids. CDR1 and CDR2 (germline): SGHRS, YFSETQ. In DNA form, the CDR3 reads TGCGCCAGCAGCTGGAGACAGGGGATGAACTACGAGCAGTACTTC. Its translation: CASSWRQGMNYEQYF.

The genes are TRBV18 and TRBJ2-1; 8 bases match TRBD2. The CDR3 consists of 15 residues. V shed 3 bases, J shed 8 bases, and the junction held 9 bases outside the gene matches. The germline gives CDR1 KGHSH, CDR2 LQKENI. CDR3 bases: TGTGCCAGCTCACCTCCGGGACTAGAAGGCTATGAGCAGTTCTTC. Protein: CASSPPGLEGYEQFF.

This clone was counted between two and nine times. CDR3 bases: TGTGCCAGCAGCTTGGAAAACAGGGTAGTCGACACCGGGGAGCTGTTTTTT. Translation gives CASSLENRVVDTGELFF. The V and J genes are TRBV5-4 and TRBJ2-2; possibly TRBD1 for D (6 bases). The germline CDR1 and CDR2 sequences are SGHNT and YYREEE (reference sequence). The CDR3 extends over 17 amino acids. The V and J ends lost 0 bases and 3 bases respectively, with 15 bases between them.